What follows are 16 T cell receptor beta chains derived from one specimen sequenced in a study of blood T cell repertoires in COVID-19. Sequenced by immunoSEQ multiplex PCR; TCRdb stores in-frame clones only, minus some. The data contain over 100,000 clones, 70% to 90% of them singletons. Sequencing was performed on peripheral blood. Source of these receptors: a man aged 50 or older with active COVID-19.

The chain recombines TRBV7-9 with TRBJ2-2, with D tentatively TRBD2 (7 bases). The CDR3 extends over 14 amino acids. With 6 bases removed from V and 7 bases from J, the gap between germline ends came to 15 bases. Germline V gives CDR1 SEHNR, CDR2 FQNEAQ (reference sequence). CDR3 bases: TGTGCCAGCAGTTCCCGGGGGGCAGGCGGGGAGCTGTTTTTT. It yields the protein CASSSRGAGGELFF.

The chain combines TRBV7-8 with TRBJ1-2; 7 nucleotides agree with TRBD1. Germline lookup yields CDR1 SGHVS and CDR2 FQNEAQ. Losses at the gene ends were 5 bases for V and 4 bases for J; bases not matched to a gene: 10. The CDR3 extends over 15 amino acids. Here the CDR3 DNA reads TGTGCCAGCAGCCCCCGGGGACAGTCCCTCTATGGCTACACCTTC. Its protein product is CASSPRGQSLYGYTF.

V gene TRBV18 combines with J gene TRBJ1-6, with 7 bases aligning to TRBD1. With V trimmed by 2 bases and J by 7 bases, 5 bases remained unmatched. Germline-derived CDR1 and CDR2 are KGHSH and LQKENI. The CDR3 contains 15 residues. DNA of the CDR3: TGTGCCAGCTCACCATTGCCAGGGGGGAATTCACCCCTCCACTTT. Its protein is CASSPLPGGNSPLHF.

V and J are TRBV4-2 and TRBJ1-5, with D unclear. The CDR3 covers 16 residues. The germline V gene encodes CDR1 LGHNA and CDR2 YNFKEQ. The V end was cut by 0 bases, the J end by 3 bases, with 12 bases between. The CDR3 DNA follows: TGTGCCAGCAGCCAAGATGGCCAGATCGTCAATCAGCCCCAGCATTTT. This sequence encodes CASSQDGQIVNQPQHF.

This sequence joins TRBV11-3 and TRBJ1-1; TRBD1 aligns across 9 bases. CDR1 and CDR2 from the germline V gene are SGHNT and YENEEA. This CDR3 spans 15 amino acids. V was pared by 5 bases and J by 1 base, with 5 bases of the junction left unmatched. The chain's CDR3 is CASSEGTGKNTEAFF. The DNA for the CDR3 is TGTGCCAGCAGCGAAGGGACAGGGAAGAACACTGAAGCTTTCTTT. Full variable domain (outside the CDR3, taken from reference TRBV11-3 and TRBJ1-1): EAGVVQSPRYKIIEKKQPVAFWCNPISGHNTLYWYLQNLGQGPELLIRYENEEAVDDSQLPKDRFSAERLKGVDSTLKIQPAELGDSAVYLCASSEGTGKNTEAFFGQGTRLTVV.

This chain joins TRBV7-2 and TRBJ2-1; TRBD1 might be the D (6 bases). The germline V and J ends were trimmed by 3 bases and 16 bases, with 19 bases remaining between them. Germline V gene data show CDR1 as SGHTA and CDR2 as FQGNSA. The CDR3 totals 13 residues. The CDR3 nucleotides read TGTGCCAGCAGCTTTCCACCGGGACAAGTGGTTTTCTTC. Amino acids: CASSFPPGQVVFF.

This chain joins TRBV11-2 and TRBJ2-2, with 8 bases that match TRBD2. The CDR3 is made up of 16 amino acids. The V and J ends lost 0 bases and 4 bases, in that order; junction bases with no gene match: 4. Germline values: CDR1 SGHAT, CDR2 FQNNGV. CDR3 nucleotides: TGTGCCAGCAGCTTAGATCTGGCGGGGGGCACCGGGGAGCTGTTTTTT. Protein: CASSLDLAGGTGELFF.

J is TRBJ2-3 and V is TRBV4-1, with 15 bases identical to TRBD2. The CDR3 totals 21 residues. The V and J ends lost 7 bases and 3 bases, in that order; junction bases with no gene match: 20. Germline V gene data show CDR1 as MGHRA and CDR2 as YSYEKL. The DNA for the CDR3 is TGCGCCAGCACCCGTGGCGGTGGGAAAGGACTAGCGGGGGGGCGGACAGATACGCAGTATTTT. Its translation: CASTRGGGKGLAGGRTDTQYF.

The rearrangement uses TRBV9 and TRBJ2-6; D is uncertain. The germline V and J ends were trimmed by 0 bases and 0 bases, with 7 bases remaining between them. The germline V gene has CDR1 SGDLS and CDR2 YYNGEE. CDR3 size: 16 residues. The chain's CDR3 is CASSVAGTSGANVLTF. The CDR3 nucleotides read TGTGCCAGCAGCGTAGCGGGTACCTCTGGGGCCAACGTCCTGACTTTC.

The chain uses TRBV28 and TRBJ1-6, with TRBD1 identical over 7 bases. Per germline, CDR1 MDHEN and CDR2 SYDVKM. V dropped 4 bases and J dropped 14; count of bases not matched to a gene: 20. This CDR3 contains 17 residues. The CDR3 region has the DNA TGTGCCAGCAGTTCGCCGGGACAGTGGGGTAGGTTTGTGGCCCTCCACTTT. This encodes CASSSPGQWGRFVALHF.

In its sample, this clone was seen once. V is TRBV5-5 and J is TRBJ1-1; unclear D gene. The V gene lost 5 bases and the J gene lost 0 bases, with 8 bases spanning the gap. This CDR3 region has 13 residues. Germline V gives CDR1 SGHKS, CDR2 YYEKEE (reference sequence). The DNA of the CDR3 is TGTGCCAGCAGGCGGCAGATGAACACTGAAGCTTTCTTT. Protein: CASRRQMNTEAFF.

The chain recombines TRBV19 with TRBJ1-6, with D unresolved. Germline assignment: CDR1 LNHDA and CDR2 SQIVND (reference sequence). V gave up 0 bases and J gave up 6 bases, with 3 bases separating them. This CDR3 has 13 residues. The CDR3 loop is CASSIDLNSPLHF. CDR3 DNA sequence: TGTGCCAGTAGTATAGATCTTAATTCACCCCTCCACTTT. Together with reference TRBV19 and TRBJ1-6, the CDR3 gives the full variable domain: DGGITQSPKYLFRKEGQNVTLSCEQNLNHDAMYWYRQDPGQGLRLIYYSQIVNDFQKGDIAEGYSVSREKKESFPLTVTSAQKNPTAFYLCASSIDLNSPLHFGNGTRLTVT.

The gene calls are TRBV7-9 and TRBJ2-1; a weak D match, TRBD2 (5 bases). Per germline, CDR1 SEHNR and CDR2 FQNEAQ (reference sequence). Trimming took 1 base from V and 1 from J, leaving 14 bases between them. The CDR3 has 17 residues. This CDR3 is CASSLGTGSLSYNEQFF. DNA of the CDR3: TGTGCCAGCAGCTTAGGGACGGGATCACTTTCCTACAATGAGCAGTTCTTC.

In this sample, this clone turned up many times. The chain links TRBV7-2 to TRBJ2-1; TRBD2 agrees at 11 bases. Germline loops: CDR1 SGHTA, CDR2 FQGNSA. V shed 6 bases and J 4 bases; nucleotides not matched to a gene: 8. The CDR3 is made up of 16 amino acids. CDR3 in DNA: TGTGCCAGCAGTCTTAGACTAGCGGGACTTTACAATGAGCAGTTCTTC. Translating gives CASSLRLAGLYNEQFF. Using reference TRBV7-2 and TRBJ2-1 for the parts outside the CDR3, the full variable domain is GAGVSQSPSNKVTEKGKDVELRCDPISGHTALYWYRQSLGQGLEFLIYFQGNSAPDKSGLPSDRFSAERTGGSVSTLTIQRTQQEDSAVYLCASSLRLAGLYNEQFFGPGTRLTVL.

This chain uses TRBV2 with TRBJ2-3; 13 bases are shared with TRBD2. The CDR3 is 17 residues long. Germline V gene lookup returns CDR1 SNHLY and CDR2 FYNNEI. V lost 4 bases, J lost 0 bases, and 4 bases stayed unmatched. The CDR3 DNA reads as TGTGCCAGCAGTGGACTAGCGGGGGGAACTAGCACAGATACGCAGTATTTT. Amino acid sequence: CASSGLAGGTSTDTQYF.

This chain uses TRBV27 with TRBJ2-4, with D perhaps TRBD2 (5 bases). The CDR3 loop spans 14 amino acids. Germline V lookup: CDR1 MNHEY, CDR2 SMNVEV (reference sequence). Trimming pared 4 bases from V and 4 bases from J, leaving 11 bases between. CDR3 bases: TGTGCCAGCAGTTCACCTCGGGAAAAAAACATTCAGTACTTC. It codes for CASSSPREKNIQYF.